This record concerns one T cell receptor (beta chain) sequence. V lost 2 bases and J 6 bases, leaving 7 bases between the germline ends. The CDR3 loop spans 12 amino acids. These data belong to a study of blood T cell repertoires in COVID-19. Study information: COVID-19 samples collected from the United States, Italy and Spain covered acute and convalescent phases. T cells, B-cell-depleted T cells, or PBMCs provided the cDNA or gDNA that served as material.

In the original workflow: Nucleated cell number was recorded as an estimate derived from reference gene primer amplification. Profiled with immunoSEQ multiplex PCR; TCRdb holds only in-frame clones, not every one. V, J and clone size are those of that table, while D and trimming were read from the DNA. Of about 300,000 clones listed, around 86% are singletons. What was sequenced was peripheral blood. The clonotype originates from a man in his 70s with acute or convalescent COVID-19. The genes are TRBV12-3 or TRBV12-4 and TRBJ2-5, with D possibly TRBD1 on 6 matching bases. CDR3 in DNA: TGTGCCAGCAGTTTAACAGGGAAGACCCAGTACTTC. Its protein is CASSLTGKTQYF.